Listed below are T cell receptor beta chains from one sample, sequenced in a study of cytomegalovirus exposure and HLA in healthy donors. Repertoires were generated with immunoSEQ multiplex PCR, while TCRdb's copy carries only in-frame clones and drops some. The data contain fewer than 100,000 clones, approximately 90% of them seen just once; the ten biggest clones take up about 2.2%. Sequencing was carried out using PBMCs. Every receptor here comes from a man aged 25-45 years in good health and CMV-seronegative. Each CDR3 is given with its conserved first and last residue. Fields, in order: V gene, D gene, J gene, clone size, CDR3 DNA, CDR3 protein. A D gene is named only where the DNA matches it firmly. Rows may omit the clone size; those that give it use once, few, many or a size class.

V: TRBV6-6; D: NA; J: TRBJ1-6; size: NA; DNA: TGTGCCAGCAGTTACTCGGGGCTAAATTCACCCCTCCACTTT; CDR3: CASSYSGLNSPLHF
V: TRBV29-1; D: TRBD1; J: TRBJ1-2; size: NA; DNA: TGCAGCGTTGGACGCGCCGGACAGGCGATTAACTATGGCTACACCTTC; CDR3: CSVGRAGQAINYGYTF
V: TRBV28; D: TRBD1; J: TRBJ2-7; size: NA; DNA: TGTGCCAGCAGTTTATACTCCTCCGGACGGAGGGACAGGGACTCCTACGAGCAGTACTTC; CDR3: CASSLYSSGRRDRDSYEQYF
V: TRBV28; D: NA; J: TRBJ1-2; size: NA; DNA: TGTGCCAGCAGGGGGGCGCCTGACTATGGCTACACCTTC; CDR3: CASRGAPDYGYTF
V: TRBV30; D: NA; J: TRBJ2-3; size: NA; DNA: TGTGCCTGGAGTTATTTAGGGACTAGCACAGATACGCAGTATTTT; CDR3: CAWSYLGTSTDTQYF
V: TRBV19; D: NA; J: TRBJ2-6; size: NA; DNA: TGTGCCAGTACTCTTGGAGGGGGCCTAGGTTCATCTGGGGCCAACGTCCTGACTTTC; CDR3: CASTLGGGLGSSGANVLTF
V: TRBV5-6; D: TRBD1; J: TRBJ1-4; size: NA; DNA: TGTGCCAGCAGTCAGGGGGCGCGAGATGAAAAACTGTTTTTT; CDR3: CASSQGARDEKLFF
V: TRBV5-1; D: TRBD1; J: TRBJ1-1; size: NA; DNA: TGCGCCAGCAGCTTTGACAGGGCTCTAATGAACACTGAAGCTTTCTTT; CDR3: CASSFDRALMNTEAFF
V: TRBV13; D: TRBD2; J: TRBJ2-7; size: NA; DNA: TGTGCCAGCAGCTTATGGCGGGAGTCTTTGAGTGAGCAGTACTTC; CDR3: CASSLWRESLSEQYF
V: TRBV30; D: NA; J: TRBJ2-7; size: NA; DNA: TGTGCCTGGAGTGCAGGACACTCCTACGAGCAGTACTTC; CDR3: CAWSAGHSYEQYF
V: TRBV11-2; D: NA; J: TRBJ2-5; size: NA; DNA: TGTGCCAGCAGCTCCCAAGGGCTAGCGTATGAGACCCAGTACTTC; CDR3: CASSSQGLAYETQYF
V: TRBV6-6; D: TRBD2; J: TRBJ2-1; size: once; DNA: TGTGCCAGCACCTTAGCGGGAGGGGACAATGAGCAGTTCTTC; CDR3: CASTLAGGDNEQFF
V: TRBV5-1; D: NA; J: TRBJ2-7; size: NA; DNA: TGCGCCAGCAGCATTACCGTAACAGGGGCGGGGGAGCAGTACTTC; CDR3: CASSITVTGAGEQYF
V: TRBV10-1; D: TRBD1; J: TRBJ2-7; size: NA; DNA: TGCGCCAGCAGTGATCAACCGGGACAGGCAGACGAGCAGTACTTC; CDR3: CASSDQPGQADEQYF
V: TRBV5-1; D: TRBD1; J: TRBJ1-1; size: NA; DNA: TGCGCCAGCAGCTTGTTCCCGGGACAGTCCACTGAAGCTTTCTTT; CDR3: CASSLFPGQSTEAFF
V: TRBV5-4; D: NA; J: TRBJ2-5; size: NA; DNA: TGTGCCAGCAGCTCCGCCGGAGGACAAGAGACCCAGTACTTC; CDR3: CASSSAGGQETQYF
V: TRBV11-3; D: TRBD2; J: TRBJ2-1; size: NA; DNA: TGTGCCAGCAGCAGTAGCGGGAGGGAGCCTGAGCAGTTCTTC; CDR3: CASSSSGREPEQFF
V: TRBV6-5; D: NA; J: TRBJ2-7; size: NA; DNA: TGTGCCAGCAGTTATAGGCAGGAAACCTACGAGCAGTACTTC; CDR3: CASSYRQETYEQYF
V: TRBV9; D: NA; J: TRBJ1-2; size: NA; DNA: TGTGCCAGCAGCGTAGAGGCAGGAGGCTACACCTTC; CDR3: CASSVEAGGYTF
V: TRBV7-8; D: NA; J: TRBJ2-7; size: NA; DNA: TGTGCCAGCAGCATAAGACAGGACTACGAGCAGTACTTC; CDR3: CASSIRQDYEQYF
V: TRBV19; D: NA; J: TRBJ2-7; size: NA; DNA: TGTGCCAGTAGTATATTTCGACAGGACTACGAGCAGTACTTC; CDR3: CASSIFRQDYEQYF
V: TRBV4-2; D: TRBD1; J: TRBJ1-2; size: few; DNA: TGTGCCAGCAGCCAACCCAACAGGGGTTACACCTTC; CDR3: CASSQPNRGYTF
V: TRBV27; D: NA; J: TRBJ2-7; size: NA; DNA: TGTGCCAGCAGTTTAAGCAGGGTGCCCCACGAGCAGTACTTC; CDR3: CASSLSRVPHEQYF
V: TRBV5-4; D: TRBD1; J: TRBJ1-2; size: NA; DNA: TGTGCCAGCAGCCCGGGACAGAAAAGATATTCTAACTATGGCTACACCTTC; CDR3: CASSPGQKRYSNYGYTF
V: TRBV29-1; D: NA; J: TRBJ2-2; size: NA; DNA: TGCAGCGTTGAAAGGGCAGGGCGCGGGGAGCTGTTTTTT; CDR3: CSVERAGRGELFF
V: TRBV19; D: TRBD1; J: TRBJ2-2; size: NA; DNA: TGTGCCAGTACCCCGGCGACAGGGTGGAACACCGGGGAGCTGTTTTTT; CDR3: CASTPATGWNTGELFF
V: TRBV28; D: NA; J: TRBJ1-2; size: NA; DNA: TGTGCCAGCAGTTTATTGATCCCCCGGACAGCTATTGGCTATGGCTACACCTTC; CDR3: CASSLLIPRTAIGYGYTF
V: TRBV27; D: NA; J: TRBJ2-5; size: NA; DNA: TGTGCCAGCAGTGGGGCAGGGAAGACCCAGTACTTC; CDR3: CASSGAGKTQYF
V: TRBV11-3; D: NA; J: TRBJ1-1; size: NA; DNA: TGTGCCAGCAGCAAGGGACTAAACACTGAAGCTTTCTTT; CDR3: CASSKGLNTEAFF
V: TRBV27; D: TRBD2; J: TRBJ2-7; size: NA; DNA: TGTGCCAGCAGCTCACCCGGGGGGGCGGAGGCTCGTGAGCAGTACTTC; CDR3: CASSSPGGAEAREQYF
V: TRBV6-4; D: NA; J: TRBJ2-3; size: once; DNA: TGTGCCAGCAGTGACGGCCAGGGCGGAGATACGCAGTATTTT; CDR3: CASSDGQGGDTQYF
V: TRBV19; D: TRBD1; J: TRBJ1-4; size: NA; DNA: TGTGCCAGTAGCTCCCCCCTGGACAGGATTCGTACTCGTTGGTCCGAAAAACTGTTTTTT; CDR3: CASSSPLDRIRTRWSEKLFF
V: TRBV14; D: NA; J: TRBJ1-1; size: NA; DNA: TGTGCCAGCAGCCAAGGGCCTCACCGAATGAACACTGAAGCTTTCTTT; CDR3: CASSQGPHRMNTEAFF
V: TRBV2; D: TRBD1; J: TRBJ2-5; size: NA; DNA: TGTGCCAGCAGGGGACAGGGAGAGACCCAGTACTTC; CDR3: CASRGQGETQYF
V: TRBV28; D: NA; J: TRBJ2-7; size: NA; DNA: TGTGCCAGCAGGGAGGGGACCGTAACCTACGAGCAGTACTTC; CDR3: CASREGTVTYEQYF